This T cell receptor beta chain originates from a study of CD8+CD57+ T cells in acquired aplastic anemia. Study in general: The sorted CD4+ and CD8+ cells yielded an average around 3.2 ug of DNA. Study-level results: A significant difference in CD8+ Simpson's diversity between patients and controls was not found. Overlap between patients and controls comprised about 30 CD8+ CDR3 sequences.

For sequencing, patients were chosen who had shown expansion of CD8+CD57+ cells by flow cytometry. Patients were treatment-naive when blood was sampled. Points on this clonotype: Its specificity is unknown.

This CDR3 spans 15 amino acids. The V and J ends lost 4 bases and 14 bases respectively, with 26 bases between them. The germline CDR1 and CDR2 sequences are SGHTA and FQGTGA. Genomic DNA, the template, was used for profiling of the TCR beta VDJ and CDR3. TCRdb reprocessed the reads via MiXCR and lists one record per CDR3 protein. The sample has about 270,000 distinct CDR3 sequences, less than 85% seen once. The V and J genes are TRBV7-3 and TRBJ1-1, with D possibly matching TRBD1 (6 bases). Sequencing used sorted CD4+, CD8+, or CD8+CD57+ T cells (not recorded which) from PBMCs. This sequence was found in a human donor with aplastic anemia. The DNA for the CDR3 is TGTGCCAGCAGCTCCTCGGGGGGGGGCACAGCTACGCAGTTCTTT. Amino acid sequence: CASSSSGGGTATQFF.